What follows are 24 T cell receptor beta chains derived from one specimen sequenced in a study of blood T cell repertoires in COVID-19. Profiling relied on immunoSEQ multiplex PCR, and the TCRdb table lists in-frame clones only, not all of them. The table records under 500,000 clones, roughly 89% of them present only once. The specimen was peripheral blood. These receptors were obtained from a woman under 40 with acute or convalescent COVID-19.

CDR3 amino acids: CASKDRGFTEAFF. CDR3 DNA: TGTGCCAGCAAAGACAGGGGCTTCACTGAAGCTTTCTTT. J is TRBJ1-1 and V is TRBV27; TRBD1 agrees at 8 bases. V lost 7 bases, J lost 4 bases, and 5 bases stayed unmatched. This CDR3 spans 13 amino acids. The germline V gene has CDR1 MNHEY and CDR2 SMNVEV (reference sequence).

The count of this clone is one. The V and J genes are TRBV7-9 and TRBJ2-2; tentatively, D is TRBD1 (5 bases). CDR1 and CDR2 from the germline V gene are SEHNR and FQNEAQ (reference sequence). This CDR3 comprises 13 residues. The CDR3 region has the DNA TGTGCATACGGCAGGGAGAACACCGGGGAGCTGTTTTTT. It encodes CAYGRENTGELFF.

The chain is built from TRBV18 and TRBJ2-5; 14 bases are shared with TRBD2. Germline V gene sequence: CDR1 KGHSH, CDR2 LQKENI. The V gene end was trimmed by 3 bases and the J gene end by 1 base; junction bases not matched to a gene: 1. The CDR3 has 16 residues. CDR3 protein: CASSPGLAGAQETQYF. CDR3 nucleotides: TGTGCCAGCTCACCGGGACTAGCGGGGGCCCAAGAGACCCAGTACTTC.

The V and J genes are TRBV7-9 and TRBJ2-2; possible D gene TRBD1, 5 bases. The CDR3 is 16 amino acids. Per germline, CDR1 SEHNR and CDR2 FQNEAQ (reference sequence). Trimming removed 0 bases from V and 1 base from J, with 9 bases in between. CDR3 in DNA: TGTGCCAGCAGCTTAGCTTCAGGGATGAACACCGGGGAGCTGTTTTTT. It yields the protein CASSLASGMNTGELFF.

V and J are TRBV18 and TRBJ2-7, with TRBD2 matching 8 bases. Germline CDR1 is KGHSH and CDR2 is LQKENI. Unmatched junction bases numbered 10, after V lost 0 bases and J lost 6 bases. The CDR3 sequence is 16 residues long. The CDR3 here is CASSPPYGGASAEQYF. CDR3 sequence (DNA): TGTGCCAGCTCACCACCTTACGGGGGGGCCTCGGCCGAGCAGTACTTC.

This clone was detected only a few times. This chain links TRBV2 with TRBJ1-1; D may be TRBD1 (5 bases). Germline V lookup: CDR1 SNHLY, CDR2 FYNNEI. V lost 5 bases to trimming and J lost 5 bases, with 12 bases between them. This CDR3 is 13 amino acids long. CDR3 DNA sequence: TGTGCCAGCAGTTACGACAGTCTTACTGAAGCTTTCTTT. Its translation: CASSYDSLTEAFF.

The chain joins TRBV7-2 to TRBJ1-5, with D maybe TRBD1 (6 bases). Trimming removed 7 bases from V and 6 bases from J, with 25 bases in between. Per the germline V gene, CDR1 is SGHTA and CDR2 is FQGNSA. The length of the CDR3 is 17 residues. CDR3 region: CASTPNPLRGARQPQHF. The CDR3 DNA reads TGTGCCAGCACCCCGAACCCGCTGCGGGGGGCACGTCAGCCCCAGCATTTT. The full variable domain, rest sourced from reference TRBV7-2 and TRBJ1-5, is GAGVSQSPSNKVTEKGKDVELRCDPISGHTALYWYRQSLGQGLEFLIYFQGNSAPDKSGLPSDRFSAERTGGSVSTLTIQRTQQEDSAVYLCASTPNPLRGARQPQHFGDGTRLSIL.

This sequence joins TRBV9 and TRBJ2-3, with 10 nucleotides matching TRBD2. Germline V gene lookup returns CDR1 SGDLS and CDR2 YYNGEE. The CDR3 sequence is 17 residues long. After removal of 3 bases from V and 3 bases from J, the junction contained 10 bases not matched to a gene. CDR3 bases: TGTGCCAGCAGCGACACGGGGAGCGGGGGGGCTACAGATACGCAGTATTTT. The encoded protein is CASSDTGSGGATDTQYF.

V and J are TRBV6-5 and TRBJ2-7; 9 positions match TRBD1. The J segment lost 4 bases and the V segment lost 5 bases, leaving 3 bases of the junction unmatched. CDR3 length: 13 residues. Germline CDR1 and CDR2: MNHEY and SVGAGI. CDR3 in DNA: TGTGCCAGCAGTACGGGGACAGGGTACGAGCAGTACTTC. This gives the protein CASSTGTGYEQYF.

J is TRBJ1-2 and V is TRBV14; weak D call: TRBD1 (5 bases). Germline V gene lookup returns CDR1 SGHDN and CDR2 FVKESK. With 3 bases removed from V and 8 bases from J, the gap between germline ends came to 16 bases. This CDR3 contains 14 residues. As DNA, the CDR3 is TGTGCCAGCAGCCATCTGCGGGACGCAACCGGCTACACCTTC. It encodes CASSHLRDATGYTF.

This chain links TRBV9 with TRBJ2-5; no firm D call. Trimming shortened V by 0 bases and J by 6 bases, and 12 bases separated the two germline ends. Germline V gives CDR1 SGDLS, CDR2 YYNGEE. The CDR3 spans 14 residues. The CDR3 spells CASSVDGLDQTQYF. The CDR3 DNA is TGTGCCAGCAGCGTAGATGGGCTCGACCAGACCCAGTACTTC.

The chain joins TRBV11-2 to TRBJ1-2, with TRBD1 matching over 7 bases. Germline CDR1 is SGHAT and CDR2 is FQNNGV. The CDR3 covers 14 residues. The trim removed 4 bases at V and 4 bases at J, leaving 6 bases unmatched. CDR3 region: CASSSTGTGYGYTF. CDR3 bases: TGTGCCAGCAGCTCGACAGGGACGGGCTATGGCTACACCTTC.

V usage is TRBV6-5 and J usage is TRBJ2-5, with 10 bases fitting TRBD2. This CDR3 is 14 amino acids long. The J segment lost 7 bases and the V segment lost 8 bases, leaving 10 bases of the junction unmatched. Germline assignment: CDR1 MNHEY and CDR2 SVGAGI. The CDR3 DNA follows: TGTGCCAGCCGGTTCATAGCGGGGGGTGGGACCCAGTACTTC. It codes for CASRFIAGGGTQYF.

This chain connects TRBV4-2 to TRBJ1-6; tentative D call: TRBD1 (6 bases). Germline CDR1 reads LGHNA; CDR2 reads YNFKEQ. CDR3 length: 16 amino acids. Trimming removed 0 bases from V and 4 bases from J, with 10 bases in between. Written as DNA, the CDR3 is TGTGCCAGCAGCCAAGAAGGAGGACAGTATAATTCACCCCTCCACTTT. It encodes CASSQEGGQYNSPLHF.

The CDR3 DNA reads as TGTGCCAGCAGGTGGACAGTCGGGGGCACAGATACGCAGTATTTT. Its protein product is CASRWTVGGTDTQYF. The chain joins TRBV5-5 to TRBJ2-3, with TRBD1 as a possible D gene (6 bases). The CDR3 contains 15 residues. The germline V gene encodes CDR1 SGHKS and CDR2 YYEKEE (reference sequence). V lost 5 bases to trimming and J lost 1 base, with 14 bases between them.

The rearrangement links TRBV24-1 to TRBJ2-4; D may be TRBD2 (5 bases). V was clipped by 3 bases and J by 7 bases, with 9 bases between them. This CDR3 contains 13 residues. CDR1 KGHDR and CDR2 SFDVKD come from the germline V gene. The CDR3 sequence: CATSDRGSNIQYF. The CDR3 DNA reads as TGTGCCACCAGTGATAGAGGGAGCAACATTCAGTACTTC.

This clone was picked up one time. DNA for the CDR3: TGTGCCAGCAGTGGGACTAGCGGGGGGCCCAGCCCGAAGACATACAATGAGCAGTTCTTC. Protein: CASSGTSGGPSPKTYNEQFF. V is TRBV2 and J is TRBJ2-1; 14 bases agree with TRBD2. V shed 4 bases and J 4 bases; nucleotides not matched to a gene: 15. There are 20 residues in the CDR3. Per the germline V gene, CDR1 is SNHLY and CDR2 is FYNNEI.

The CDR3 DNA sequence: TGCGCCAGCAGCCAAGCATCGACAGGTTTGTATGAGCAGTACTTC. It encodes CASSQASTGLYEQYF. The chain recombines TRBV4-1 with TRBJ2-7; a weak D match, TRBD1 (6 bases). Germline CDR1 reads MGHRA; CDR2 reads YSYEKL. This CDR3 comprises 15 residues. Trimming took 1 base from V and 7 from J, leaving 17 bases between them.

The rearrangement uses TRBV29-1 and TRBJ2-7; TRBD1 matches at 12 bases. Unmatched junction bases numbered 6, after V lost 7 bases and J lost 5 bases. Germline CDR1 SQVTM, CDR2 ANQGSEA. This CDR3 is built from 13 residues. As DNA, the CDR3 is TGCAGCGCAGGGACAGGGGGCGCGGACGAGCAGTACTTC. Amino acids: CSAGTGGADEQYF.

V usage is TRBV5-4 and J usage is TRBJ2-1, with 9 bases lining up with TRBD2. Germline values: CDR1 SGHNT, CDR2 YYREEE (reference sequence). V shed 4 bases and J 5 bases; nucleotides not matched to a gene: 19. The CDR3 is 19 residues long. Written as DNA, the CDR3 is TGTGCCAGCAGCCCCGAAACCACCTATCCTAGCGGGGCGGACAATGAGCAGTTCTTC. Translation gives CASSPETTYPSGADNEQFF.

CDR3 nucleotide sequence: TGTGCCAGCAGTTATGGTGCAGGGCCAAATGAAAAACTGTTTTTT. Its protein product is CASSYGAGPNEKLFF. The chain is built from TRBV6-5 and TRBJ1-4; possibly TRBD1 for D (5 bases). The V and J ends lost 3 bases and 5 bases respectively, with 13 bases between them. Germline CDR1 reads MNHEY; CDR2 reads SVGAGI. CDR3 length equals 15 residues.

The chain uses TRBV19 and TRBJ2-3; 8 nucleotides align to TRBD1. The CDR3 contains 17 residues. Germline V gene lookup returns CDR1 LNHDA and CDR2 SQIVND (reference sequence). J gave up 1 base and V 2 bases, and 8 bases lay outside the gene matches. The CDR3 loop reads CASSIRGTTGGTDTQYF. The DNA for the CDR3 is TGTGCCAGTAGTATACGGGGAACGACAGGGGGCACAGATACGCAGTATTTT.

The chain carries TRBV9 and TRBJ2-3, with D unclear. The V end lost 3 bases, the J end lost 0 bases, and 5 bases lay between the germline ends. Germline CDR1 SGDLS, CDR2 YYNGEE. This CDR3 spans 13 amino acids. The DNA of the CDR3 is TGTGCCAGCAGCGCAGTTAGCACAGATACGCAGTATTTT. Translation gives CASSAVSTDTQYF.

CDR3 DNA sequence: TGCAGCATGACAGGGGCGGGAACTGAAGCTTTCTTT. Protein product: CSMTGAGTEAFF. The chain has TRBV29-1 and TRBJ1-1; 8 bases are a match to TRBD1. V shed 8 bases, J shed 5 bases, and the junction held 7 bases outside the gene matches. The CDR3 is made up of 12 amino acids. The germline V gene has CDR1 SQVTM and CDR2 ANQGSEA. Complete variable domain (other parts from reference TRBV29-1 and TRBJ1-1): SAVISQKPSRDICQRGTSLTIQCQVDSQVTMMFWYRQQPGQSLTLIATANQGSEATYESGFVIDKFPISRPNLTFSTLTVSNMSPEDSSIYLCSMTGAGTEAFFGQGTRLTVV.